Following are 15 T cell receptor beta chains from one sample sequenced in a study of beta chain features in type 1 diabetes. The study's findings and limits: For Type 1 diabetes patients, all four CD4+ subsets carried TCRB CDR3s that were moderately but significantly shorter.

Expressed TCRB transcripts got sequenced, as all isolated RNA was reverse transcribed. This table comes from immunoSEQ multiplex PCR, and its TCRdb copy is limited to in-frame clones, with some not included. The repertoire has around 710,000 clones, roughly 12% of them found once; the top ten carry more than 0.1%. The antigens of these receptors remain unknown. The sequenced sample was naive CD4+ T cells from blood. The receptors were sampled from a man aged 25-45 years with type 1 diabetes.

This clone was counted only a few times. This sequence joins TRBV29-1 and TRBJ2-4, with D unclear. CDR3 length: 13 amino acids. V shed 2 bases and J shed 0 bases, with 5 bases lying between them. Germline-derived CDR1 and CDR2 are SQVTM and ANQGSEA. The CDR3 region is CSVERTAKNIQYF. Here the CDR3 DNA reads TGCAGCGTTGAAAGGACAGCCAAAAACATTCAGTACTTC.

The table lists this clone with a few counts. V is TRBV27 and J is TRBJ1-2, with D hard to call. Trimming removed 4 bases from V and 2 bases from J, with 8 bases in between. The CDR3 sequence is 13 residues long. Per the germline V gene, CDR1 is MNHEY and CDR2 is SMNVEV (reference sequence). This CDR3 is CASSWNENYGYTF. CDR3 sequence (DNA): TGTGCCAGCAGTTGGAACGAAAACTATGGCTACACCTTC.

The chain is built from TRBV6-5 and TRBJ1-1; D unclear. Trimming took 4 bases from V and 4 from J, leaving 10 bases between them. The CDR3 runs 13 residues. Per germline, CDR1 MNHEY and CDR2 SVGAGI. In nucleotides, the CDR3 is TGTGCCAGCAGTTCTATCGCCGGCACTGAAGCTTTCTTT. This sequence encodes CASSSIAGTEAFF.

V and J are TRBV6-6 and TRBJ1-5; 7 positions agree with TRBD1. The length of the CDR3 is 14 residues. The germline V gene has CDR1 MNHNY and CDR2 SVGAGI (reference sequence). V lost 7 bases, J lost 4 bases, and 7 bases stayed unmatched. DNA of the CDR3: TGTGCCAGCATCCAACAGGGGAGAAATCAGCCCCAGCATTTT. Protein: CASIQQGRNQPQHF.

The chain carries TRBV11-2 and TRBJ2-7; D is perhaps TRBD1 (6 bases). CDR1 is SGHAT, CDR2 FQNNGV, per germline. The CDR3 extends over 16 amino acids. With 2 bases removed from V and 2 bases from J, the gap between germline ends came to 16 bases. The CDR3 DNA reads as TGTGCCAGCAGCTTAAGTTGGGGCCGGGACACCTACGAGCAGTACTTC. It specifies CASSLSWGRDTYEQYF.

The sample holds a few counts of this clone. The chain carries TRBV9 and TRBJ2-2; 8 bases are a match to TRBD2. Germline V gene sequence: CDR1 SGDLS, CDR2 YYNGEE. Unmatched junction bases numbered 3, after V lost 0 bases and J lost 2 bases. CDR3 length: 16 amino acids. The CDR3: CASSVELAANTGELFF. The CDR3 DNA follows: TGTGCCAGCAGCGTAGAACTAGCGGCTAACACCGGGGAGCTGTTTTTT.

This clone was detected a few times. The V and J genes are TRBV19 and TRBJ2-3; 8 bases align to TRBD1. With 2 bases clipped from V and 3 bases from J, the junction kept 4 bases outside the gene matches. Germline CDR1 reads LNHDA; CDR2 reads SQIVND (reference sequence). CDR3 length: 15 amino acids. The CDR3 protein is CASSIRTGLTDTQYF. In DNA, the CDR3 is TGTGCCAGTAGTATAAGGACAGGGTTAACAGATACGCAGTATTTT.

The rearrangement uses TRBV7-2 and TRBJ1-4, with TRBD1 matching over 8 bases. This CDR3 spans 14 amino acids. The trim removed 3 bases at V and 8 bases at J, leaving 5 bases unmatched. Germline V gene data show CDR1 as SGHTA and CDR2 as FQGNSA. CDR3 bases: TGTGCCAGCAGCTTCCAGGGGGCAAGGGAAAAACTGTTTTTT. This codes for CASSFQGAREKLFF.

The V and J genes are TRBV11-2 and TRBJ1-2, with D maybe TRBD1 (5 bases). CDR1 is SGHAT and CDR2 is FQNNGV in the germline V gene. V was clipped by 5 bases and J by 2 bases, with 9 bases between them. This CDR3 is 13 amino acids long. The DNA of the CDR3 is TGTGCCAGCAGCACCGACAGCAACTATGGCTACACCTTC. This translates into CASSTDSNYGYTF.

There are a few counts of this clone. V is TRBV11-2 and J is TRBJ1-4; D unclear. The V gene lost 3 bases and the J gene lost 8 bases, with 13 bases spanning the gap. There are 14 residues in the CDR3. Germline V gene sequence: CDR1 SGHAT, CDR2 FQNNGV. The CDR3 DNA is TGTGCCAGCAGCTTGCGGCAGGAAGAAGAAAAACTGTTTTTT. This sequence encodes CASSLRQEEEKLFF.

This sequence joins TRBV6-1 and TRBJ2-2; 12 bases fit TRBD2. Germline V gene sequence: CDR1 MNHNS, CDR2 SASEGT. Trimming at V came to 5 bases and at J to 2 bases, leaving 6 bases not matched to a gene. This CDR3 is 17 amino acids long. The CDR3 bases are TGTGCCAGCAGTCAAGGACTAGCGGGGATAAACACCGGGGAGCTGTTTTTT. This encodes CASSQGLAGINTGELFF.

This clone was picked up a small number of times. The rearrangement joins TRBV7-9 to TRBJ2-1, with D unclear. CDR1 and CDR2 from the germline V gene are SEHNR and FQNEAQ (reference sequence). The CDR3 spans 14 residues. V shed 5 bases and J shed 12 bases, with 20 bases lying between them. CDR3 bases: TGTGCCAGCAGCCCCGGAGAGACGGTCTCACGGCAGTTCTTC. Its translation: CASSPGETVSRQFF. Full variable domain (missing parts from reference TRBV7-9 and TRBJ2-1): DTGVSQNPRHKITKRGQNVTFRCDPISEHNRLYWYRQTLGQGPEFLTYFQNEAQLEKSRLLSDRFSAERPKGSFSTLEIQRTEQGDSAMYLCASSPGETVSRQFFGPGTRLTVL.

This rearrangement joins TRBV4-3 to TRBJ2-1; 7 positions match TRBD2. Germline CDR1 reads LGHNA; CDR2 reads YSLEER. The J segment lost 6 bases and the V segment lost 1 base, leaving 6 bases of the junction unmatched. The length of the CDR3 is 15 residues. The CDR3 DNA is TGCGCCAGCAGCCAAGCCGGGGGGAACGGCAATGAGCAGTTCTTC. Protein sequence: CASSQAGGNGNEQFF.

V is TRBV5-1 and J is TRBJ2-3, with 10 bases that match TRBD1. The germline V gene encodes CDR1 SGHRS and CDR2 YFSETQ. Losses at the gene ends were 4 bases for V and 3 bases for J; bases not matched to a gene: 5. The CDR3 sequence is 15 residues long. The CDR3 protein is CASSAGQGGTDTQYF. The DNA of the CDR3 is TGCGCCAGCAGCGCCGGACAGGGGGGGACAGATACGCAGTATTTT.

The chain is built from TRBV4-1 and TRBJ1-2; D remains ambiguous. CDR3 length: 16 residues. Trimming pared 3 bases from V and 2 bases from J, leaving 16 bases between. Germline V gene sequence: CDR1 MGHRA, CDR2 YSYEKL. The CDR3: CASSQLAGPVNYGYTF. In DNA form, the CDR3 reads TGCGCCAGCAGCCAGTTGGCAGGTCCGGTCAACTATGGCTACACCTTC.